The clone carrying this T cell receptor (beta chain) shows up as medium-sized by frequency. Its antigen is undetermined. Per TCR library, approximately 3.5 ug of total RNA was used. UMIs that had a 6-nucleotide sample barcode were put in using template switching. TCRdb reprocessed the 5' RACE reads and reports one entry per CDR3 protein, with no DNA. The sample has around 150,000 distinct CDR3 sequences; the top ten hold over 2.5%. The sample originates from a study of monozygotic twins with inflammatory bowel disease. The CDR3 has 16 residues. Germline-derived CDR1 and CDR2 are SGHTA and FQGNSA. Study-wide findings and caveats: Subtypes among T cells remained indistinguishable.

This chain links TRBV7-2 with TRBJ1-4. The sequencing input was blood. This clonotype was obtained from a human donor with ulcerative colitis or Crohn's disease, or a healthy co-twin of an affected twin (not recorded which). The CDR3: CASSLEASGNNEKLFF.